This entry is about one TCR beta chain. The antigen is undetermined. It was with a sample-barcoded 5' primer and a J-beta primer mix that a second PCR of about 7 to 12 cycles was run. TCRdb ran MiXCR on the 5' RACE reads and lists one entry per CDR3 protein. The data contain approximately 810,000 distinct CDR3 sequences, roughly 40% of them singletons. J gave up 11 bases and V 3 bases, and 22 bases lay outside the gene matches. The CDR3 spans 17 residues. CDR1 and CDR2 from the germline V gene are DFQATT and SNEGSKA (reference sequence). The data are from a study of blood T cells in healthy people across ages. Broader study findings: Strong correlation existed between TCR beta diversity and naive T cell percentage.

The V gene is TRBV20-1, the J gene TRBJ2-5; 9 bases agree with TRBD1. The sequence came from a man aged 18 to 35 in good health. Sequencing was performed on blood. This CDR3 is CSASPGQGKSNYNEQYF. The CDR3 bases are TGCAGTGCTAGTCCGGGACAGGGAAAAAGCAACTACAATGAGCAGTACTTC.